This T cell receptor beta chain originates from a study of control samples from healthy donors and cancer patients. The CDR3 contains 12 residues. The ends were cut back, 7 bases at V and 5 bases at J, with 10 bases in the middle. Some clones are missing from TCRdb's copy, which holds only in-frame ones; the method was immunoSEQ multiplex PCR. This table has 150,000 to 200,000 clones, less than 95% appearing once. The rearrangement links TRBV23-1 to TRBJ2-3, with D possibly TRBD2 on 6 matching bases. TRBV23-1 is reported as an ORF; its role is uncertain. Sequenced: PBMCs. This clonotype was sampled from a man between 60 and 75 years old with colorectal cancer. CDR3 in DNA: TGCGCCAGCAATCCGGGGGTAGATACGCAGTATTTT. This sequence encodes CASNPGVDTQYF.